The 22 T cell receptor beta chains below all came from one sample that was sequenced in a study of shared clonotypes between healthy human individuals. Profiled with immunoSEQ multiplex PCR; TCRdb holds only in-frame clones, not every one. The data contain some 1,100,000 clones, 75% to 85% of them seen just once; the ten biggest clones take up under 0.65%. Sequencing input: memory CD4+ T cells from PBMCs. Subset denoted: CD45RA-negative fraction. The receptors shown here come from a man aged 18 to 29 in good health. Some clones in this sample may be carry-over from other donors' samples.

The V call is TRBV6-5, the J call TRBJ2-1, with 10 bases fitting TRBD1. CDR3 length: 15 residues. Germline lookup yields CDR1 MNHEY and CDR2 SVGAGI. V shed 4 bases and J 7 bases; nucleotides not matched to a gene: 7. The CDR3 loop is CASSSRQGAWNEQFF. Written as DNA, the CDR3 is TGTGCCAGCAGTTCCAGACAGGGGGCCTGGAATGAGCAGTTCTTC.

CDR3 protein: CASSQDLTEHYEQYF. The DNA of the CDR3 is TGTGCCAGCAGCCAAGATTTAACGGAACACTACGAGCAGTACTTC. The chain joins TRBV14 to TRBJ2-7; D not certain. The CDR3 runs to 15 residues. Trimming took 0 bases from V and 3 from J, leaving 12 bases between them. CDR1 and CDR2 from the germline V gene are SGHDN and FVKESK.

As concerns this clone: This may arise from a read error, as a much more abundant clone is one base away. Other DNA sequences in the sample encode the same CDR3. The J gene is TRBJ2-7, the V gene TRBV11-3, with D perhaps matching TRBD2 (6 bases). V shed 3 bases and J shed 0 bases, with 9 bases lying between them. Germline V lookup: CDR1 SGHNT, CDR2 YENEEA. This CDR3 spans 14 amino acids. CDR3 nucleotide sequence: TGTGCCAGCAGCTTGGGGGGTAGCTCCTACGAGCAGTACTTC. The encoded protein is CASSLGGSSYEQYF.

The V call is TRBV5-1, the J call TRBJ2-1; TRBD2 matches 8 bases. Trimming removed 1 base from V and 4 bases from J; junction bases left unmatched: 7. CDR3 length: 16 amino acids. Germline lookup yields CDR1 SGHRS and CDR2 YFSETQ. CDR3 sequence (DNA): TGCGCCAGCAGCTTGTCTAGTCGGGGGGGATACAATGAGCAGTTCTTC. The encoded protein is CASSLSSRGGYNEQFF.

The genes are TRBV5-1 and TRBJ2-3; 14 nucleotides agree with TRBD2. The CDR3 length is 17 residues. With V trimmed by 0 bases and J by 3 bases, 3 bases remained unmatched. CDR1 SGHRS and CDR2 YFSETQ come from the germline V gene. The CDR3: CASSLGGLAGGTDTQYF. CDR3 sequence (DNA): TGCGCCAGCAGCTTGGGCGGACTAGCGGGAGGTACAGATACGCAGTATTTT.

In this sample, this clone turned up a few times. The chain combines TRBV20-1 with TRBJ1-1; TRBD1 agrees at 8 bases. The trim removed 3 bases at V and 13 bases at J, leaving 7 bases unmatched. CDR1 is DFQATT, CDR2 SNEGSKA, per germline (reference sequence). CDR3 length equals 11 residues. The CDR3 loop is CSASPGGADFF. For the CDR3, the DNA is TGCAGTGCTAGTCCAGGGGGCGCTGATTTCTTT.

The sample holds one count of this clone. V gene TRBV6-5 combines with J gene TRBJ2-6, with 7 bases matching TRBD1. The CDR3 covers 15 residues. V was clipped by 6 bases and J by 2 bases; unmatched bases: 4. Germline CDR1 is MNHEY and CDR2 is SVGAGI. CDR3 loop: CASRTTGAGANVLTF. The CDR3 nucleotides are TGTGCCAGCAGAACAACAGGGGCTGGGGCCAACGTCCTGACTTTC.

V is TRBV7-7 and J is TRBJ1-1, with D possibly being TRBD1 (6 bases). The CDR3 contains 15 residues. The V gene's germline CDR1 is SSHAT and CDR2 FNYEAQ (reference sequence). Trimming stripped 6 bases from V and 6 bases from J, with 20 bases between. The CDR3 spells CASRPKTTGAPEAFF. CDR3 DNA sequence: TGTGCCAGCAGACCCAAGACGACAGGAGCCCCTGAAGCTTTCTTT.

The rearrangement links TRBV29-1 to TRBJ1-2; 8 bases match TRBD1. The V gene end was trimmed by 6 bases and the J gene end by 4 bases; junction bases not matched to a gene: 10. Germline V gene sequence: CDR1 SQVTM, CDR2 ANQGSEA. The CDR3 length is 14 residues. Here the CDR3 reads CSVFMRQGSYGYTF. The CDR3 nucleotides are TGCAGCGTGTTCATGAGACAGGGGAGCTATGGCTACACCTTC.

CDR3 sequence reads: CASSRVHDRTLHEQYF. In DNA, the CDR3 is TGCGCCAGCAGTCGAGTACATGACCGCACTTTGCACGAGCAGTACTTC. The genes are TRBV23-1 and TRBJ2-7; D not certain. TRBV23-1 is labeled an ORF, and its function is uncertain. The V end was cut by 4 bases, the J end by 5 bases, with 21 bases between. The CDR3 consists of 16 residues.

The chain joins TRBV19 to TRBJ2-1, with D perhaps TRBD2 (5 bases). The CDR3 runs to 14 residues. Trimming pared 4 bases from V and 8 bases from J, leaving 15 bases between. Looked up from germline, CDR1 is LNHDA and CDR2 is SQIVND (reference sequence). The CDR3 here is CASSKLVIEDEQFF. CDR3 in DNA: TGTGCCAGTAGTAAACTAGTTATCGAAGATGAGCAGTTCTTC.

The J gene is TRBJ2-1, the V gene TRBV9; D remains ambiguous. V was cut by 0 bases and J by 5 bases, with 9 bases left in between. Germline CDR1 and CDR2: SGDLS and YYNGEE. The CDR3 runs 14 residues. For the CDR3, the DNA is TGTGCCAGCAGCGTAGCGCACTCTAACAATGAGCAGTTCTTC. This encodes CASSVAHSNNEQFF. Full variable domain (outside the CDR3, taken from reference TRBV9 and TRBJ2-1): DSGVTQTPKHLITATGQRVTLRCSPRSGDLSVYWYQQSLDQGLQFLIQYYNGEERAKGNILERFSAQQFPDLHSELNLSSLELGDSALYFCASSVAHSNNEQFFGPGTRLTVL.

This clone was recorded at least ten times. V is TRBV5-1 and J is TRBJ1-1, with 10 bases identical to TRBD1. With V trimmed by 3 bases and J by 7 bases, 0 bases remained unmatched. There are 12 residues in the CDR3. CDR1 SGHRS and CDR2 YFSETQ come from the germline V gene. CDR3 sequence (DNA): TGCGCCAGCAGCTGGGACAGGGGTGAAGCTTTCTTT. Translating it yields CASSWDRGEAFF.

The rearrangement joins TRBV4-2 to TRBJ1-1, with D maybe TRBD1 (5 bases). The germline CDR1 and CDR2 sequences are LGHNA and YNFKEQ. This CDR3 has 16 residues. The V and J ends lost 1 base and 6 bases respectively, with 18 bases between them. CDR3 protein: CASSQVSYQGLPEAFF. Here the CDR3 DNA reads TGTGCCAGCAGCCAAGTAAGTTACCAGGGTCTCCCTGAAGCTTTCTTT.

The chain uses TRBV29-1 and TRBJ2-6, with TRBD1 as a possible D gene (5 bases). Trimming left V 0 bases short and J 2 bases short, with 5 bases between. Germline V gives CDR1 SQVTM, CDR2 ANQGSEA. The CDR3 is made up of 14 amino acids. CDR3 bases: TGCAGCGTTGAAGACAGGGCTGGGGCCAACGTCCTGACTTTC. Protein sequence: CSVEDRAGANVLTF.

Details on this clone: Other DNA variants within this sample encode the same CDR3. The V and J genes are TRBV5-1 and TRBJ1-3; D is perhaps TRBD1 (6 bases). Per germline, CDR1 SGHRS and CDR2 YFSETQ. V lost 4 bases, J lost 1 base, and 9 bases lay in between. The CDR3 runs to 14 residues. CDR3 sequence: CASSQDRSGNTIYF. The CDR3, as DNA: TGCGCCAGCAGCCAGGACAGATCTGGAAACACCATATATTTT.

This clone is a singleton in its sample. The V and J genes are TRBV18 and TRBJ2-1; 8 bases are a match to TRBD1. The CDR3 consists of 18 residues. Germline trimming cut 5 bases from V and 1 base from J; bases unmatched to any gene: 13. Germline loops: CDR1 KGHSH, CDR2 LQKENI. CDR3 protein: CASSSAGGTGRSYNEQFF. The CDR3 region has the DNA TGTGCCAGCTCATCCGCAGGGGGCACCGGAAGGTCCTACAATGAGCAGTTCTTC. Complete variable domain (other parts from reference TRBV18 and TRBJ2-1): NAGVMQNPRHLVRRRGQEARLRCSPMKGHSHVYWYRQLPEEGLKFMVYLQKENIIDESGMPKERFSAEFPKEGPSILRIQQVVRGDSAAYFCASSSAGGTGRSYNEQFFGPGTRLTVL.

J is TRBJ2-3 and V is TRBV2; unclear D gene. V dropped 7 bases and J dropped 0 bases, with 11 bases sitting between them. The germline gives CDR1 SNHLY, CDR2 FYNNEI. This CDR3 spans 14 amino acids. CDR3 loop: CASNGLLSTDTQYF. The CDR3 DNA reads as TGTGCCAGCAATGGCCTTCTTAGCACAGATACGCAGTATTTT.

This clone has ten or more counts. The genes are TRBV15 and TRBJ1-2; D is unresolved. CDR1 and CDR2 (germline): LNHNV, YYDKDF (reference sequence). CDR3 length: 15 amino acids. Trimming cost V 6 bases and J 2 bases, with 16 bases left between them. This chain's CDR3 is CATRSAQNENYGYTF. In DNA, the CDR3 is TGTGCCACCAGGTCGGCCCAAAATGAAAACTATGGCTACACCTTC.

The CDR3 nucleotides read TGTGCCAGCAGCACCGGGGGGGTCGGCTACACCTTC. It yields the protein CASSTGGVGYTF. The chain uses TRBV7-9 and TRBJ1-2; a weak D match, TRBD1 (5 bases). The V gene lost 5 bases and the J gene lost 8 bases, with 12 bases spanning the gap. The CDR3 length is 12 residues. Germline loops: CDR1 SEHNR, CDR2 FQNEAQ (reference sequence).

This sequence joins TRBV5-5 and TRBJ1-1; D is undetermined. This CDR3 has 14 residues. Germline CDR1 reads SGHKS; CDR2 reads YYEKEE (reference sequence). Between the trimmed V and J ends, which lost 3 bases and 1 base, there was a span of 10 bases. CDR3 loop: CASSSGPTNTEAFF. The CDR3 bases are TGTGCCAGCAGCTCAGGACCGACGAACACTGAAGCTTTCTTT.

The genes are TRBV5-4 and TRBJ2-4; TRBD2 might be the D (7 bases). Looked up from germline, CDR1 is SGHNT and CDR2 is YYREEE (reference sequence). The CDR3 is 15 residues long. V was pared by 4 bases and J by 3 bases, with 14 bases between. DNA for the CDR3: TGTGCCAGCAGCGGGAGGGGGAAGGGCAAAAACATTCAGTACTTC. Translation: CASSGRGKGKNIQYF.